Listed below are T cell receptor beta chains from one sample, sequenced in a study of neoadjuvant nivolumab and ipilimumab in lung cancer. Assay: immunoSEQ multiplex PCR; the TCRdb copy retains only in-frame clones and omits some. The profile covers thousands of clones, with roughly three quarters appearing a single time and 4% to 5.5% taken by the ten largest. Specimen: tumor tissue, collected after neoadjuvant nivolumab, alone or with ipilimumab, at or shortly before surgery. The receptors stem from an adult with non-small cell lung cancer. Each CDR3 is given with its conserved first and last residue. D genes are given only for firm matches. For some rows the clone size is stated as once, few or many, or as a class when expanded; others skip it.

D gene: TRBD2; clone size: NA; V gene: TRBV5-6; J gene: TRBJ2-1; CDR3 protein: CATHSLGLANDEQFF; CDR3 DNA: TGTGCCACCCACTCCCTCGGACTAGCGAACGATGAGCAGTTCTTC
D gene: NA; clone size: NA; V gene: TRBV7-9; J gene: TRBJ1-4; CDR3 protein: CASSSDFAGEKLFF; CDR3 DNA: TGTGCCAGCAGCTCGGACTTTGCGGGTGAAAAACTGTTTTTT
D gene: TRBD1; clone size: NA; V gene: TRBV27; J gene: TRBJ1-1; CDR3 protein: CASRGQGFRVDGEAFF; CDR3 DNA: TGTGCCAGCAGAGGACAGGGATTTAGGGTCGATGGGGAAGCTTTCTTT
D gene: TRBD1; clone size: NA; V gene: TRBV2; J gene: TRBJ2-2; CDR3 protein: CASSVRGPTGELFF; CDR3 DNA: TGTGCCAGCAGTGTCAGGGGGCCTACCGGGGAGCTGTTTTTT
D gene: TRBD1; clone size: NA; V gene: TRBV6-1; J gene: TRBJ1-1; CDR3 protein: CASSRDRGVIEAFF; CDR3 DNA: TGTGCCAGCAGCCGGGACAGGGGAGTTATTGAAGCTTTCTTT
D gene: TRBD1; clone size: NA; V gene: TRBV19; J gene: TRBJ1-2; CDR3 protein: CASSSGQGHLGYTF; CDR3 DNA: TGTGCCAGTAGTTCCGGACAGGGCCACCTCGGCTACACCTTC
D gene: NA; clone size: few; V gene: TRBV5-1; J gene: TRBJ1-2; CDR3 protein: CASSLGGENYGYTF; CDR3 DNA: TGCGCCAGCAGCTTGGGAGGGGAGAACTATGGCTACACCTTC
D gene: TRBD2; clone size: NA; V gene: TRBV7-2; J gene: TRBJ2-1; CDR3 protein: CASSLLLAAWSYNEQFF; CDR3 DNA: TGTGCCAGCAGCTTACTACTAGCGGCGTGGTCCTACAATGAGCAGTTCTTC
D gene: NA; clone size: few; V gene: TRBV11-2; J gene: TRBJ2-3; CDR3 protein: CASSLWVMDTQYF; CDR3 DNA: TGTGCCAGCAGCTTATGGGTAATGGATACGCAGTATTTT
D gene: NA; clone size: few; V gene: TRBV10-1; J gene: TRBJ1-1; CDR3 protein: CASSGDRRMNTEAFF; CDR3 DNA: TGCGCCAGCAGCGGGGACCGCCGGATGAACACTGAAGCTTTCTTT
D gene: NA; clone size: NA; V gene: TRBV15; J gene: TRBJ1-2; CDR3 protein: CATSRDLVRVGGYTF; CDR3 DNA: TGTGCCACCAGCAGAGATCTGGTCAGGGTCGGCGGTTACACCTTC
D gene: TRBD2; clone size: NA; V gene: TRBV5-5; J gene: TRBJ2-7; CDR3 protein: CASSLADGGFYEQYF; CDR3 DNA: TGTGCCAGCAGCTTAGCGGACGGGGGGTTTTACGAGCAGTACTTC
D gene: NA; clone size: NA; V gene: TRBV9; J gene: TRBJ2-3; CDR3 protein: CASSPHTDTQYF; CDR3 DNA: TGTGCCAGCAGCCCCCACACAGATACGCAGTATTTT
D gene: NA; clone size: NA; V gene: TRBV5-4; J gene: TRBJ2-2; CDR3 protein: CASSSPGTGELFF; CDR3 DNA: TGTGCCAGCAGCTCTCCGGGGACCGGGGAGCTGTTTTTT
D gene: NA; clone size: NA; V gene: TRBV10-3; J gene: TRBJ2-7; CDR3 protein: CAISDQRTSSYEQYF; CDR3 DNA: TGTGCCATCAGTGATCAGAGGACGAGCTCCTACGAGCAGTACTTC
D gene: TRBD1; clone size: NA; V gene: TRBV19; J gene: TRBJ2-5; CDR3 protein: CASSTGTGRETQYF; CDR3 DNA: TGTGCCAGTAGTACCGGGACAGGGAGAGAGACCCAGTACTTC
D gene: TRBD1; clone size: NA; V gene: TRBV7-9; J gene: TRBJ1-2; CDR3 protein: CASSVLDRDRLPYGYTF; CDR3 DNA: TGTGCCAGCAGCGTTCTTGATCGGGACAGGCTACCGTACGGCTACACCTTC
D gene: NA; clone size: NA; V gene: TRBV5-5; J gene: TRBJ2-7; CDR3 protein: CASSPGAYEQYF; CDR3 DNA: TGTGCCAGCAGCCCAGGGGCCTACGAGCAGTACTTC
D gene: NA; clone size: NA; V gene: TRBV27; J gene: TRBJ1-5; CDR3 protein: CASSLIGQPQHF; CDR3 DNA: TGTGCCAGCAGTTTAATAGGGCAGCCCCAGCATTTT
D gene: NA; clone size: NA; V gene: TRBV18; J gene: TRBJ1-4; CDR3 protein: CASSPRIISRDNNEKLFF; CDR3 DNA: TGTGCCAGCTCACCACGAATTATTAGTCGGGACAATAATGAAAAACTGTTTTTT
D gene: NA; clone size: once; V gene: TRBV2; J gene: TRBJ1-5; CDR3 protein: CATGYDSSSQPQHF; CDR3 DNA: TGTGCCACCGGGTACGACAGTTCGTCGCAGCCCCAGCATTTT
D gene: NA; clone size: NA; V gene: TRBV6-5; J gene: TRBJ1-5; CDR3 protein: CASSSSWDGNQPQHF; CDR3 DNA: TGTGCCAGCAGTTCGTCGTGGGACGGCAATCAGCCCCAGCATTTT
D gene: TRBD1; clone size: NA; V gene: TRBV5-5; J gene: TRBJ2-3; CDR3 protein: CASSLASGQARTDTQYF; CDR3 DNA: TGTGCCAGCAGCTTGGCCTCGGGACAGGCCCGCACAGATACGCAGTATTTT
D gene: TRBD1; clone size: NA; V gene: TRBV10-3; J gene: TRBJ1-1; CDR3 protein: CAISGPGTGDNTEAFF; CDR3 DNA: TGTGCCATCAGTGGACCCGGGACAGGCGATAACACTGAAGCTTTCTTT
D gene: TRBD2; clone size: large; V gene: TRBV27; J gene: TRBJ2-3; CDR3 protein: CASRLSGSDPDTQYF; CDR3 DNA: TGTGCCAGCAGACTAAGCGGGAGCGATCCAGATACGCAGTATTTT
D gene: NA; clone size: NA; V gene: TRBV7-2; J gene: TRBJ1-5; CDR3 protein: CASSLTGNQPQHF; CDR3 DNA: TGTGCCAGCAGCTTAACAGGCAATCAGCCCCAGCATTTT
D gene: TRBD2; clone size: NA; V gene: TRBV10-3; J gene: TRBJ2-7; CDR3 protein: CAISASSLAGRNVYEQYF; CDR3 DNA: TGTGCCATCAGTGCCTCTTCACTAGCGGGACGTAACGTTTACGAGCAGTACTTC
D gene: NA; clone size: NA; V gene: TRBV6-5; J gene: TRBJ2-7; CDR3 protein: CASSYSSRNFYEQYF; CDR3 DNA: TGTGCCAGCAGTTACTCATCCAGGAACTTCTACGAGCAGTACTTC
D gene: TRBD1; clone size: once; V gene: TRBV9; J gene: TRBJ2-2; CDR3 protein: CASSARQGADTGELFF; CDR3 DNA: TGTGCCAGCAGCGCCCGACAGGGAGCGGACACCGGGGAGCTGTTTTTT
D gene: NA; clone size: NA; V gene: TRBV5-1; J gene: TRBJ1-2; CDR3 protein: CASSLEGRNYGYTF; CDR3 DNA: TGCGCCAGCAGCTTGGAGGGGAGGAACTATGGCTACACCTTC
D gene: TRBD2; clone size: NA; V gene: TRBV18; J gene: TRBJ2-1; CDR3 protein: CASSPAGGTNEQFF; CDR3 DNA: TGTGCCAGCTCACCGGCGGGAGGGACGAATGAGCAGTTCTTC
D gene: NA; clone size: NA; V gene: TRBV7-9; J gene: TRBJ1-5; CDR3 protein: CASSPPPGWPQHF; CDR3 DNA: TGTGCCAGCAGCCCCCCTCCGGGCTGGCCCCAGCATTTT
D gene: NA; clone size: once; V gene: TRBV11-2; J gene: TRBJ2-1; CDR3 protein: CASSFDSSAGYNEQFF; CDR3 DNA: TGTGCCAGCAGCTTTGACAGTTCCGCGGGCTACAATGAGCAGTTCTTC
D gene: NA; clone size: NA; V gene: TRBV6-1; J gene: TRBJ2-7; CDR3 protein: CASSEDAGRQYF; CDR3 DNA: TGTGCCAGCAGTGAAGATGCAGGAAGGCAGTACTTC
D gene: NA; clone size: NA; V gene: TRBV5-1; J gene: TRBJ2-7; CDR3 protein: CASSFLVDYEQYF; CDR3 DNA: TGCGCCAGCAGCTTCTTGGTGGACTACGAGCAGTACTTC
D gene: NA; clone size: NA; V gene: TRBV2; J gene: TRBJ2-2; CDR3 protein: CASKVQANTGELFF; CDR3 DNA: TGTGCCAGCAAGGTACAAGCGAACACCGGGGAGCTGTTTTTT
D gene: TRBD2; clone size: NA; V gene: TRBV6-4; J gene: TRBJ2-1; CDR3 protein: CASSDSASGSYNEQFF; CDR3 DNA: TGTGCCAGCAGTGACTCTGCTAGCGGCTCCTACAATGAGCAGTTCTTC
D gene: TRBD2; clone size: NA; V gene: TRBV7-3; J gene: TRBJ2-1; CDR3 protein: CASSSLLAGGKQFF; CDR3 DNA: TGTGCCAGCAGCTCCCTGCTAGCGGGAGGAAAGCAGTTCTTC
D gene: NA; clone size: NA; V gene: TRBV6-1; J gene: TRBJ1-5; CDR3 protein: CASSAYGPSNQPQHF; CDR3 DNA: TGTGCCAGCAGTGCGTACGGCCCTAGCAATCAGCCCCAGCATTTT
D gene: NA; clone size: NA; V gene: TRBV28; J gene: TRBJ2-5; CDR3 protein: CASSLDPTETQYF; CDR3 DNA: TGTGCCAGCAGTTTGGACCCTACAGAGACCCAGTACTTC
D gene: TRBD2; clone size: NA; V gene: TRBV29-1; J gene: TRBJ2-1; CDR3 protein: CSVEMAASGRVYEQFF; CDR3 DNA: TGCAGCGTTGAAATGGCGGCTAGCGGACGGGTGTATGAGCAGTTCTTC
D gene: NA; clone size: NA; V gene: TRBV11-1; J gene: TRBJ2-1; CDR3 protein: CASSPGPNNEQFF; CDR3 DNA: TGTGCCAGCAGCCCGGGACCTAACAATGAGCAGTTCTTC
D gene: NA; clone size: NA; V gene: TRBV7-8; J gene: TRBJ2-7; CDR3 protein: CASSLGAYYEQYF; CDR3 DNA: TGTGCCAGCAGCTTAGGCGCCTACTACGAGCAGTACTTC
D gene: TRBD2; clone size: NA; V gene: TRBV4-1; J gene: TRBJ2-1; CDR3 protein: CASSQDVERAGDNEQFF; CDR3 DNA: TGCGCCAGCAGCCAAGATGTGGAGCGGGCGGGAGACAATGAGCAGTTCTTC
D gene: NA; clone size: NA; V gene: TRBV7-3; J gene: TRBJ1-1; CDR3 protein: CASSQNGGQSNTEAFF; CDR3 DNA: TGTGCCAGCAGCCAGAATGGTGGACAGTCAAACACTGAAGCTTTCTTT
D gene: NA; clone size: NA; V gene: TRBV9; J gene: TRBJ2-3; CDR3 protein: CASSPHTDTQYF; CDR3 DNA: TGTGCCAGCAGCCCCCATACAGATACGCAGTATTTT
D gene: TRBD1; clone size: NA; V gene: TRBV5-6; J gene: TRBJ2-7; CDR3 protein: CASSSYRGSAYEQYF; CDR3 DNA: TGTGCCAGCAGCTCGTACAGGGGGAGCGCCTACGAGCAGTACTTC
D gene: TRBD2; clone size: NA; V gene: TRBV5-1; J gene: TRBJ2-1; CDR3 protein: CASSLDSSGYNEQFF; CDR3 DNA: TGCGCCAGCAGCTTGGATTCTAGCGGTTACAATGAGCAGTTCTTC
D gene: TRBD2; clone size: NA; V gene: TRBV5-1; J gene: TRBJ2-7; CDR3 protein: CASSLEGGTSPYEQYF; CDR3 DNA: TGCGCCAGCAGCTTGGAGGGAGGGACGTCCCCCTACGAGCAGTACTTC